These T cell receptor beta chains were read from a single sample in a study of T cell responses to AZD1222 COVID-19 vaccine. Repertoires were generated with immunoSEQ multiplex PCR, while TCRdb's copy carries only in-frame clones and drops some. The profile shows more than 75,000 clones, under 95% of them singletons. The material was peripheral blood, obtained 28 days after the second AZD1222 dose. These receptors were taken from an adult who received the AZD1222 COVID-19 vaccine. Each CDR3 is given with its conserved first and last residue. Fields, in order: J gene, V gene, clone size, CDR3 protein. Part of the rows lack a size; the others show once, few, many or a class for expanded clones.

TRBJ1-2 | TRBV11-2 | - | CASSLAGLKILDYGYTF
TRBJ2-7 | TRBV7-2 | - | CASSSSGLYEQYF
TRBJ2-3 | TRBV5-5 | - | CASSENTDTQYF
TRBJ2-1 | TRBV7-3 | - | CASSSSSRGPDNEQFF
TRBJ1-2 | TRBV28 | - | CASSTQGVFYGYTF
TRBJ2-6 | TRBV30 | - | CATPGAGANVLTF
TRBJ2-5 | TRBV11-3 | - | CASSQGGQETQYF
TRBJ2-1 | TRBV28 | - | CASTKGRPYNEQFF
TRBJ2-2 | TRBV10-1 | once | CASSEGYRGLAGDTGELFF
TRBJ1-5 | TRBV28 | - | CASSPLPQGAGNQPQHF
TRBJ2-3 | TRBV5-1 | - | CASRVGRSADTQYF
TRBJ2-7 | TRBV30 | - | CACRAGRGYEQYF
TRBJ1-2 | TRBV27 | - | CASSSNSGTGGGYTF
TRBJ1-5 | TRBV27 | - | CASSSKGGGGNQPQHF
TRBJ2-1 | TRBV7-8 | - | CASSLWATGRSWFF
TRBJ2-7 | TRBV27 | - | CASSYSGGGSYEQYF
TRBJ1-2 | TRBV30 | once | CAWRSRQSNYGYTF
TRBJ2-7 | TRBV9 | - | CASSVGDSSYEQYF